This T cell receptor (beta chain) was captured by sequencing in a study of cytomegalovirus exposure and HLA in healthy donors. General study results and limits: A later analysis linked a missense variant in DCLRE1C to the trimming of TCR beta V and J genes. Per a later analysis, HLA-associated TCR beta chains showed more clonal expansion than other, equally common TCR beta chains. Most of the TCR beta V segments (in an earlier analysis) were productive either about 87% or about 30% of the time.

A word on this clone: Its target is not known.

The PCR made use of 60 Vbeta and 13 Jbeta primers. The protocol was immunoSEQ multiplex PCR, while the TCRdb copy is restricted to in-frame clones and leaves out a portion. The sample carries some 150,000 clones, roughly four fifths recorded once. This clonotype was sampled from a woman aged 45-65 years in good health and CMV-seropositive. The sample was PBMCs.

CDR3 DNA sequence: TGTGCCAGCAGCCCCATCCGGACTGGATCCTACGAGCAGTACTTC. It encodes CASSPIRTGSYEQYF. This chain links TRBV7-9 with TRBJ2-7, with D possibly TRBD2 on 5 matching bases. Germline V CDR1 and CDR2: SEHNR, FQNEAQ (reference sequence). The CDR3 consists of 15 residues. Between the trimmed V and J ends, which lost 5 bases and 1 base, there was a span of 15 bases.